This T cell receptor beta chain was identified during a study of human T cells and chemical hapten exposure (dated by TCRdb to about 2021). Looking at the study overall: For sensitization, 2% DPC in acetone was applied to a roughly 2 cm by roughly 2 cm area of upper inner arm skin. Throughout the study period of 20 to 25 weeks, patients also received therapeutic DPC doses to the scalp every week. Patch testing was done on the upper back using Finn chambers containing 0.01% DPC, and results were scored after 6 days according to International Contact Dermatitis Research Group standards. The mostly female patient cohort included alopecia areata with under or over 50% scalp involvement, alopecia totalis and alopecia universalis. Libraries were pooled for sequencing, and variation in per-sample TCR yields was attributed mainly to small differences in library volumes within the pool. In alopecia patients, the study followed how the peripheral blood TCR repertoire changed in vivo over primary and secondary sensitization to diphenylcyclopropenone (DPC), a hapten. Blood samples were taken from patients before sensitization (week 0) and then at 2, 6 and about 24 weeks after DPC sensitization. Twenty-nine alopecia patients gave blood for TCR sequencing at one to four time points (pre-sensitization, 2, 6 and 24 weeks).

Libraries came from RACE. The reads were generated on a NextSeq 500. During library preparation, unique molecular identifiers were attached to individual cDNA molecules so that TCRs could be counted in a quantitative, reproducible way. Both TCR alpha and TCR beta chains were sequenced from each blood RNA sample. Per the authors' processing: Samples had a median of roughly 91,000 TCRs, with a range from about 23,224 to 690,600. The Decombinator software suite was used to annotate V, J and CDR3 in the TCR reads. For PS versus PT1 abundance plots, all samples were subsampled to the same number of TCRs (28,000). Expanded TCRs were defined as absent before sensitization and observed at least eight times at the 2-week time point. Through fastp at Q25 and MiXCR, TCRdb rebuilt clones from the public reads, retaining in-frame beta chains. Duplicate CDR3 protein sequences are folded into a single record with the most common DNA and genes. The V and J calls were not made by the authors but by TCRdb's processing. The sample table records about 190,000 distinct CDR3 sequences; around a quarter of these occur just once. Jointly, the top ten make up over 2% of the sample.

The time point label on this specimen signifies: patch test 3, about 24 weeks after DPC sensitization. Per the publication, the treatment or condition label means: therapeutic diphenylcyclopropenone sensitization with weekly scalp DPC. At each patch-test visit, blood was drawn before the patch test was applied. Eligible patients were aged 18 to 70, diagnosed with alopecia, deemed suitable for DPC therapy, and excluded if pregnant. Unfractionated whole blood was collected in Tempus Blood RNA tubes, and total RNA was extracted from that blood. This clonotype was observed a few times. There is no known antigen for this receptor. The input lacks base qualities; no much larger clone sits a single base away. What the authors observed across the whole study: DPC sensitization did not change the number of TCRs with a frequency above 1 in 1000, and there was no evidence of changes in global repertoire structure. Because every patient had alopecia, a presumed autoimmune disease, the patients' immune response might differ from that of healthy individuals. Patch test score was positively correlated with the number of PT1 expanded TCRs, with significance at thresholds 8, 16 and 32 but not at 4. Significantly more large CDR3 similarity clusters were formed by expanded TCRs than by pre-sensitization or healthy control sets, consistent with antigen-driven responses. Repeated subsampling changed both the strength of the expansion versus patch-test correlation and the threshold at which that correlation became significant.

The germline V and J ends show losses of 1 base and 9 bases respectively, and no gene match explains 13 bases of the junction. The CDR3, from cysteine to phenylalanine, totals 19 residues. Only the CDR3 region is kept as DNA, spanning 57 bases read in frame from base 1. The germline V gene supplies CDR1 LGHNA and CDR2 YSLEER. The chain was built from TRBV4-3 and TRBJ2-3; 16 bases in the middle match TRBD2. Sequences were derived from whole blood, sampled in connection with sensitization to the hapten diphenylcyclopropenone (DPC). This receptor was identified in a woman aged 40 to 49 with alopecia areata. Some clones in this sample may be carry-over from other donors' samples. The bases are TGCGCCAGCAGCCAAGCTAACTCAGGGACTAGCGGGAGGGCCGGAACGCAGTATTTT. Translated, it reads CASSQANSGTSGRAGTQYF.